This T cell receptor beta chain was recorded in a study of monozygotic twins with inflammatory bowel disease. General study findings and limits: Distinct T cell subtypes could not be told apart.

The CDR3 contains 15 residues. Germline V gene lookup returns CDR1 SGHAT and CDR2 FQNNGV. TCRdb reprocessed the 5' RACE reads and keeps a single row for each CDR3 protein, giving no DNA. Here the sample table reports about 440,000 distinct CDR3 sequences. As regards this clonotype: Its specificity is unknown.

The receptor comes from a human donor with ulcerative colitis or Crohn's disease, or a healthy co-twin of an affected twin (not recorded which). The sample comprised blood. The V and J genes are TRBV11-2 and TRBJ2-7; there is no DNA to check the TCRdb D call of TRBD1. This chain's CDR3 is CASSPRGGAPGEQYF.